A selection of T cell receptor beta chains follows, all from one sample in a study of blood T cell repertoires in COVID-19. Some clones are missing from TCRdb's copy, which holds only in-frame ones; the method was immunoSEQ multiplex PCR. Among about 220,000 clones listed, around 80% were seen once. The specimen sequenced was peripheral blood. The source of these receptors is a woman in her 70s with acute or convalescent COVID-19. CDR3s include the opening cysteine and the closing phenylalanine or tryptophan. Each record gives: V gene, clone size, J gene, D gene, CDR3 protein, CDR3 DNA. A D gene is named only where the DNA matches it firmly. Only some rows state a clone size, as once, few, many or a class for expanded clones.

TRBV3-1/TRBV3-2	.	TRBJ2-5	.	CASSQAVVETQYF	TGTGCCAGCAGCCAAGCTGTAGTAGAGACCCAGTACTTC
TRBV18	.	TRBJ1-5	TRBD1	CASSVTGSNQPQHF	TGTGCCAGCTCAGTGACAGGGAGCAATCAGCCCCAGCATTTT
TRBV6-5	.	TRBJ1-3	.	CASTPPGVGGNTIYF	TGTGCCAGCACCCCCCCCGGGGTGGGGGGAAACACCATATATTTT
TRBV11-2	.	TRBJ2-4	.	CASSLGERAGNIQYF	TGTGCCAGCAGCTTAGGAGAGAGGGCGGGAAACATTCAGTACTTC
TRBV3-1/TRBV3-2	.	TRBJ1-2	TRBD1	CASSLTGTGGNGYTF	TGTGCCAGCAGCCTGACCGGGACAGGGGGAAATGGCTACACCTTC
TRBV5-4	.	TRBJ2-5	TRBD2	CASSPWTSGERETQYF	TGTGCCAGCAGCCCGTGGACTAGCGGGGAAAGGGAGACCCAGTACTTC
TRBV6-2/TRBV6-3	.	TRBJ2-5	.	CASSYGVHSQGETQYF	TGTGCCAGCAGTTATGGTGTTCACTCCCAGGGAGAGACCCAGTACTTC
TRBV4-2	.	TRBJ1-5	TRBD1	CASSQVTGEGNQPQHF	TGTGCCAGCAGCCAAGTTACAGGGGAGGGCAATCAGCCCCAGCATTTT
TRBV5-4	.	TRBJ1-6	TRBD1	CASSLDRGLNSPLHF	TGTGCCAGCAGCTTGGATAGGGGGCTAAATTCACCCCTCCACTTT
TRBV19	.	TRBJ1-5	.	CASSPGGYTNQPQHF	TGTGCCAGCTCCCCGGGGGGGTACACCAATCAGCCCCAGCATTTT
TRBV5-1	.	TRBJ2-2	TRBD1	CASSWDREAGELFF	TGCGCCAGCAGCTGGGACAGGGAGGCCGGGGAGCTGTTTTTT
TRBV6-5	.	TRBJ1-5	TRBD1	CATAGGRPQHF	TGTGCCACGGCAGGGGGAAGGCCCCAGCATTTT
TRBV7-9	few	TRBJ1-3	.	CASSLDGRPGNTIYF	TGTGCCAGCAGCCTCGATGGGAGGCCTGGAAACACCATATATTTT
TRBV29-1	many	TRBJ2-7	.	CSVVFITGSYEQYF	TGCAGCGTTGTGTTTATAACAGGATCATACGAGCAGTACTTC
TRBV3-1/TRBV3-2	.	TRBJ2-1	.	CASSQVQARGEQFF	TGTGCCAGCAGCCAAGTTCAGGCTAGGGGTGAGCAGTTCTTC
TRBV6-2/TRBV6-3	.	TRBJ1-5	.	CASSPGVPSNQPQHF	TGTGCCAGCAGCCCGGGAGTCCCAAGCAATCAGCCCCAGCATTTT
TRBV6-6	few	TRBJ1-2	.	CASSASNYGYTF	TGTGCCAGTAGCGCATCTAACTATGGCTACACCTTC
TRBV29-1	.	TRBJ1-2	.	CSAGDSYGYTF	TGCAGCGCAGGGGATTCCTATGGCTACACCTTC
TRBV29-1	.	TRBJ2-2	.	CSVEGGGGELFF	TGCAGCGTTGAAGGGGGCGGCGGGGAGCTGTTTTTT
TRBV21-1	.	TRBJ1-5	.	CARLCGASGQPQHF	TGTGCCAGACTTTGCGGGGCTTCGGGACAGCCCCAGCATTTT
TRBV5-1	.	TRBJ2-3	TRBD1	CASSPDRESDTQYF	TGCGCCAGCAGCCCGGACAGGGAATCAGATACGCAGTATTTT
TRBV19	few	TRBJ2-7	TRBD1	CASSVTGTVSYEQYF	TGTGCCAGTAGTGTTACCGGGACAGTCTCCTACGAGCAGTACTTC
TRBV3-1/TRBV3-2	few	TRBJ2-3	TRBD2	CASSGRGADTQYF	TGTGCCAGTAGCGGCCGGGGGGCAGATACGCAGTATTTT
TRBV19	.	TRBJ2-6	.	CASSPGWRESSGANVLTF	TGTGCCAGTAGTCCAGGATGGCGGGAAAGCTCTGGGGCCAACGTCCTGACTTTC
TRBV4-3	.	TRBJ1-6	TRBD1	CASSQDFGTAHNSPLHF	TGCGCCAGCAGCCAAGATTTCGGGACAGCCCATAATTCACCCCTCCACTTT
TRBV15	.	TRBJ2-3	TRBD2	CATSRDRLAGGITDTQYF	TGTGCCACCAGCAGAGATCGTTTAGCGGGGGGCATCACAGATACGCAGTATTTT
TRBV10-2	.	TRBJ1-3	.	CASSDRPNSGNTIYF	TGCGCCAGCAGTGACAGGCCCAACTCTGGAAACACCATATATTTT
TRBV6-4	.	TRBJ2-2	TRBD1	CASTNRGRDTGELFF	TGTGCCAGCACAAACAGGGGCCGGGACACCGGGGAGCTGTTTTTT
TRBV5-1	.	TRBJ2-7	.	CASSREQGTYEQYF	TGCGCCAGCAGCAGGGAGCAGGGGACCTACGAGCAGTACTTC
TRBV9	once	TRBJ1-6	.	CASSVAEGRDSPLHF	TGTGCCAGCAGCGTAGCCGAGGGTCGAGATTCACCCCTCCACTTT
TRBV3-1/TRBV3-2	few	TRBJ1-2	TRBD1	CASSPTDRLNYGYTF	TGTGCCAGCAGCCCCACGGACAGGCTTAACTATGGCTACACCTTC
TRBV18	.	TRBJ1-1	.	CASSPGSSKGVTEAFF	TGTGCCAGCTCACCGGGGTCTAGCAAGGGAGTAACTGAAGCTTTCTTT
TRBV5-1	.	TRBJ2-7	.	CASSNTGGSYEQYF	TGCGCCAGCAGTAATACAGGTGGGTCCTACGAGCAGTACTTC
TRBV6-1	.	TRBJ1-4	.	CASSLGDSRNEKLFF	TGTGCCAGCAGTTTGGGTGACAGCCGTAATGAAAAACTGTTTTTT
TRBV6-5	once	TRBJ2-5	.	CASSRQTKETQYF	TGTGCCAGCAGTCGACAGACCAAAGAGACCCAGTACTTC
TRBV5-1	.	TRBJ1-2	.	CASSLDESNYGYTF	TGCGCCAGCAGCTTGGACGAGAGTAACTATGGCTACACCTTC
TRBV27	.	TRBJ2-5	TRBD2	CASSLGRGAGETQYF	TGTGCCAGCAGTTTGGGGCGGGGGGCCGGGGAGACCCAGTACTTC
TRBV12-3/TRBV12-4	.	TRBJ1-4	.	CASSVTRGEKLFF	TGTGCCAGCAGTGTGACCAGGGGTGAAAAACTGTTTTTT
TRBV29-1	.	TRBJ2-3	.	CSAARGTDTQYF	TGCAGCGCCGCGAGGGGCACAGATACGCAGTATTTT
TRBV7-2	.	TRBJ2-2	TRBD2	CASSLEAGANTGELFF	TGTGCCAGCAGCTTAGAAGCGGGGGCAAACACCGGGGAGCTGTTTTTT
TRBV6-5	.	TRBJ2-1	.	CASSYTTLRGLDEQFF	TGTGCCAGCAGTTACACAACCTTGCGGGGGCTAGATGAGCAGTTCTTC
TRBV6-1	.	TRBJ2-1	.	CASSDPGWYNEQFF	TGTGCCAGCAGTGACCCGGGGTGGTACAATGAGCAGTTCTTC
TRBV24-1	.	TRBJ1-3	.	CATPEQGPGHTIYF	TGTGCCACCCCCGAACAGGGCCCGGGCCACACCATATATTTT
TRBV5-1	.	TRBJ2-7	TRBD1	CASSLGGQDYEQYF	TGCGCCAGCAGCTTGGGGGGACAGGACTACGAGCAGTACTTC
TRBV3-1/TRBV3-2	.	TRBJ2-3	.	CASSQVTELDTQYF	TGTGCCAGCAGCCAAGTGACAGAACTAGATACGCAGTATTTT